This TCR beta chain stems from a study of T cell responses to AZD1222 COVID-19 vaccine (TCRdb year 2021). The study in broad terms: Because spike-specific TCR depth and breadth did not differ between the two schedules, AZD1222 recipients who got a second dose at roughly 4 weeks were pooled with those who got a second dose at roughly 12 weeks. A total of about 230 trial participants underwent TCR sequencing, of whom about 210 received two doses of AZD1222 and around 25 received two doses of the MenACWY control vaccine. Enrollment into the trials was organized by age into subgroups of 18-55, 56-69 and 70-plus years, and those subgroups contained roughly 150, 30 and 60 TCR-sequenced participants, respectively. Here is what the overall study found, with its caveats: Because no day 14 peak-response samples were available, the repertoires could be characterized only after the peak T cell response. Only a handful of AZD1222 recipients were SARS-CoV-2 seropositive at baseline, limiting conclusions about previously exposed vaccinees. Reportedly, almost half of the unique spike-specific TCRs recognized epitopes lying outside the regions that are mutated in the B.1.351 and B.1.1.7 variants. In the small 56-69-year group, the increase in depth fell short of significance, most likely because of low power. Vaccine-associated CD4 TCRs spanned the whole spike protein, with dominant responses in regions 160-218 and 743-854. Participants were mostly white British and included more females than males, and it was suggested by the authors that clonal diversity may have been underestimated. After two AZD1222 doses, both the breadth and the depth of spike-specific TCRs were significantly higher than at day 0 and than in MenACWY recipients.

On this clone itself: Its antigen is unknown. It has no much larger one-base neighbor in the sample; base qualities were not kept. The identical CDR3 is also encoded by other nucleotide sequences in the sample.

The CDR3 regions of human TCRbeta chains were analyzed by immunosequencing. On the authors' methods: TCRs in the repertoires were compared against a reference library of SARS-CoV-2-specific TCRs that had been generated with the MIRA antigen-specificity platform. Breadth was defined as the fraction of unique TCRs that were SARS-CoV-2-associated, and depth was defined as the fraction of total T cells that were SARS-CoV-2-associated. Using the MIRA data, each spike-specific TCR was mapped to the spike region that the TCR reacts to and placed in a CD4 or CD8 class. Log10-transformed breadth and depth values were compared by one-way ANOVA with Sidak's multiple comparisons tests. This immuneACCESS table, as held by TCRdb, lists in-frame sequences with V and J called but not all clones. Of the missing ones, under half trace to an unresolved V gene in checked studies; the others have no known cause. V, J and clone size are taken as reported in that table, and D and trimming were inferred from the DNA itself. This sample gives about 93,000 clones in total; around 85% of them show up just once. About 6% of the sample lies in the top ten.

This specimen's time point label, per the study, means: baseline before first vaccination. Vaccinee samples came from UK trials COV001 and COV002, including a single-blind randomized controlled phase 2/3 trial of AZD1222 (ChAdOx1 nCoV-19) in healthy adults. For TCRbeta chain sequencing, PBMC samples were collected from trial participants at day 0 and at day 28 after the second dose. In the germline V gene (reference sequence), CDR1 corresponds to LNHDA and CDR2 to SQIVND. Reading from cysteine to phenylalanine, the CDR3 counts 13 amino acids. Only CDR3 DNA remains: 39 bases, in frame from the first base. V and J lose 3 bases and 1 base, and a span of 6 bases separates them.

Rearrangement joined TRBV19 to TRBJ1-1, with the D segment identity uncertain. The source material was peripheral blood, sampled on day 0 of AZD1222 vaccination. The origin of this receptor is an adult in good health. The CDR3 region has the sequence CASSIGSNTEAFF. The nucleotide sequence is TGTGCCAGTAGTATTGGGTCGAACACTGAAGCTTTCTTT.